The 5 T cell receptor beta chains given below trace back to one sample, sequenced in a study of cytomegalovirus exposure and HLA in healthy donors. The PCR had 60 Vbeta and 13 Jbeta primers. Profiling relied on immunoSEQ multiplex PCR, and the TCRdb table lists in-frame clones only, not all of them. The sample includes about 150,000 clones, approximately 85% of them seen just once. Input material: PBMCs. The source of these receptors is a woman aged 40 to 50 in good health and CMV-seronegative.

V and J are TRBV15 and TRBJ2-1; no reliable D call. The V gene lost 1 base and the J gene lost 6 bases, with 4 bases spanning the gap. The germline gives CDR1 LNHNV, CDR2 YYDKDF (reference sequence). The CDR3 consists of 12 residues. Here the CDR3 reads CATSRARNEQFF. The CDR3 DNA sequence: TGTGCCACCAGCAGAGCCCGCAATGAGCAGTTCTTC.

This rearrangement joins TRBV7-9 to TRBJ2-7; 7 bases are a match to TRBD1. Germline values: CDR1 SEHNR, CDR2 FQNEAQ (reference sequence). This CDR3 region has 13 residues. Trimming took 11 bases from V and 7 from J; bases not matched to a gene: 14. The CDR3: CALEAGGVGEQYF. CDR3 bases: TGTGCCCTTGAAGCAGGGGGAGTGGGTGAGCAGTACTTC. Filled out from reference TRBV7-9 and TRBJ2-7, the complete variable domain reads DTGVSQNPRHKITKRGQNVTFRCDPISEHNRLYWYRQTLGQGPEFLTYFQNEAQLEKSRLLSDRFSAERPKGSFSTLEIQRTEQGDSAMYLCALEAGGVGEQYFGPGTRLTVT.

This rearrangement joins TRBV27 to TRBJ2-3; D may be TRBD1 (6 bases). The CDR3 totals 15 residues. Germline V gene data show CDR1 as MNHEY and CDR2 as SMNVEV (reference sequence). Trimming shortened V by 4 bases and J by 1 base, and 12 bases separated the two germline ends. The CDR3 is CASSSAGVGTDTQYF. In DNA form, the CDR3 reads TGTGCCAGCAGTTCTGCAGGGGTGGGCACAGATACGCAGTATTTT.

The CDR3 nucleotides are TGTGCCAGCCTGGAGGGCCTTAGCACAGATACGCAGTATTTT. It codes for CASLEGLSTDTQYF. This sequence joins TRBV5-4 and TRBJ2-3; tentatively, D is TRBD2 (6 bases). V lost 7 bases, J lost 0 bases, and 12 bases lay in between. The CDR3 extends over 14 amino acids. Germline values: CDR1 SGHNT, CDR2 YYREEE (reference sequence).

This clone was observed a few times. The chain has TRBV6-6 and TRBJ2-7, with TRBD2 matching over 9 bases. V lost 0 bases and J lost 3; bases outside the gene matches: 3. The CDR3 covers 15 residues. CDR1 and CDR2 from the germline V gene are MNHNY and SVGAGI (reference sequence). The CDR3 reads CASSYSTTSGYEQYF. The CDR3 DNA reads TGTGCCAGCAGTTACTCCACGACTAGCGGCTACGAGCAGTACTTC.